The 20 T cell receptor beta chains below all came from one sample that was sequenced in a study of blood T cell repertoires in COVID-19 (dated by TCRdb to the early 2020s). Libraries were built with the immunoSEQ multiplex PCR assay. Sourced from immuneACCESS, this table was stored by TCRdb with only in-frame sequences that have V and J called. A share of the clones is absent; for the studies checked, an unresolved V gene accounts for under half, and the remainder has no known explanation. In this sample the table shows under 250,000 clones, over 75% of which occur a single time. Approximately 2% of the sample goes to the ten largest clones. The specimen was peripheral blood. These receptors were obtained from a man younger than 45 who had recovered from COVID-19.

This clone was seen a handful of times. The chain has TRBV5-4 and TRBJ1-1; 11 bases match TRBD1. Germline trimming cut 6 bases from V and 4 bases from J; bases unmatched to any gene: 8. This CDR3 is 15 amino acids long. CDR1 and CDR2 from the germline V gene are SGHNT and YYREEE (reference sequence). As DNA, the CDR3 is TGTGCCAGCAAGGACAGGGGGCAAGTGGGCACTGAAGCTTTCTTT. It translates to CASKDRGQVGTEAFF.

This clone was recorded once. V usage is TRBV5-5 and J usage is TRBJ2-6; 8 positions match TRBD1. V shed 0 bases, J shed 2 bases, and the junction held 4 bases outside the gene matches. The CDR3 spans 17 residues. Germline V gene sequence: CDR1 SGHKS, CDR2 YYEKEE (reference sequence). The DNA for the CDR3 is TGTGCCAGCAGCTTGGGGACAGGGTATGCTGGGGCCAACGTCCTGACTTTC. Residues: CASSLGTGYAGANVLTF.

The gene calls are TRBV12-3 or TRBV12-4 and TRBJ2-2; D ambiguous. The CDR3 is made up of 13 amino acids. V lost 2 bases and J lost 5, with 6 bases in between. DNA for the CDR3: TGTGCCAGCAGTTTATGGGCTACCGGGGAGCTGTTTTTT. Amino acids: CASSLWATGELFF.

CDR3 DNA: TGCGCCAGCAGCACCGGGACTAGCCGAGGCGAGCAGTACTTC. It specifies CASSTGTSRGEQYF. This sequence joins TRBV5-1 and TRBJ2-7, with 9 bases aligning to TRBD2. The germline gives CDR1 SGHRS, CDR2 YFSETQ. The V gene end was trimmed by 4 bases and the J gene end by 6 bases; junction bases not matched to a gene: 8. CDR3 length equals 14 residues.

This chain uses TRBV14 with TRBJ2-7; 9 nucleotides align to TRBD1. Germline V gene lookup returns CDR1 SGHDN and CDR2 FVKESK. The CDR3 has 18 amino acids. J lost 3 bases, V lost 0 bases, and 12 bases had no gene match. The chain's CDR3 is CASSQDTTPGQGFYEQYF. The CDR3 DNA is TGTGCCAGCAGCCAAGACACGACACCGGGACAGGGATTCTACGAGCAGTACTTC.

Details on this clone: Other DNA sequences in this specimen translate into the identical CDR3. The CDR3 reads CATSRGTSGDYNEQFF. In nucleotides, the CDR3 is TGTGCCACCAGCCGGGGGACTAGCGGGGATTACAATGAGCAGTTCTTC. The J gene is TRBJ2-1, the V gene TRBV15; 13 nucleotides agree with TRBD2. CDR3 length: 16 residues. CDR1 LNHNV and CDR2 YYDKDF come from the germline V gene (reference sequence). The J segment lost 4 bases and the V segment lost 5 bases, leaving 5 bases of the junction unmatched.

The chain uses TRBV11-2 and TRBJ2-7; D is perhaps TRBD2 (6 bases). The germline V and J ends were trimmed by 6 bases and 7 bases, with 22 bases remaining between them. Germline lookup yields CDR1 SGHAT and CDR2 FQNNGV. The CDR3 has 15 amino acids. CDR3 sequence (DNA): TGTGCCAGCAGGGCCCCGGGCCGGGGACTGAGGGAGCAGTACTTC. It specifies CASRAPGRGLREQYF.

V is TRBV5-4 and J is TRBJ2-1; 8 bases align to TRBD1. The V gene end was trimmed by 4 bases and the J gene end by 5 bases; junction bases not matched to a gene: 11. The CDR3 consists of 16 residues. Germline V gene data show CDR1 as SGHNT and CDR2 as YYREEE (reference sequence). CDR3 sequence reads: CASSPQTGARHNEQFF. The CDR3 DNA is TGTGCCAGCAGCCCCCAGACAGGGGCCCGCCACAATGAGCAGTTCTTC.

This clone has more than one count but fewer than ten. The CDR3 region has the DNA TGTGCCAGCAGCCCAGATAGCGGGGCGGGATCGGAGACCCAGTACTTC. Its protein is CASSPDSGAGSETQYF. This chain joins TRBV7-2 and TRBJ2-5; 8 bases line up with TRBD2. The CDR3 is 16 amino acids. From germline, CDR1 is SGHTA and CDR2 FQGNSA. V lost 5 bases and J lost 5; bases outside the gene matches: 13.

The V gene is TRBV3-1 (or the pseudogene TRBV3-2), the J gene TRBJ1-2; D is undetermined. V was cut by 5 bases and J by 8 bases, with 15 bases left in between. The CDR3 spans 13 residues. The germline CDR1 and CDR2 sequences are LGHDT and YNNKEL (reference sequence). The CDR3 region is CASSASTEGGYTF. CDR3 DNA: TGTGCCAGCAGCGCTAGTACAGAGGGAGGCTACACCTTC.

V gene TRBV13 combines with J gene TRBJ2-5; TRBD2 matches at 8 bases. The germline CDR1 and CDR2 sequences are PRHDT and FYEKMQ (reference sequence). The trim removed 5 bases at V and 0 bases at J, leaving 5 bases unmatched. The CDR3 has 15 amino acids. The CDR3 DNA sequence: TGTGCCAGCAGCGGACTAGCTGGGAACCAAGAGACCCAGTACTTC. It specifies CASSGLAGNQETQYF.

This CDR3 reads CASSSFRGSYEQYV. The CDR3 nucleotides are TGTGCCAGCAGTTCCTTCCGGGGATCCTACGAGCAGTACGTC. The V and J genes are TRBV27 and TRBJ2-7; D is possibly TRBD2 (5 bases). Germline CDR1 reads MNHEY; CDR2 reads SMNVEV (reference sequence). The CDR3 runs 14 residues. Trimming stripped 4 bases from V and 1 base from J, with 11 bases between.

The chain links TRBV28 to TRBJ1-6; TRBD1 is a possible D gene (5 bases). The CDR3 loop spans 16 amino acids. With 4 bases removed from V and 5 bases from J, the gap between germline ends came to 15 bases. Germline assignment: CDR1 MDHEN and CDR2 SYDVKM. CDR3 loop: CASSSSGLSDNSPLHF. DNA for the CDR3: TGTGCCAGCAGTTCATCAGGGCTCAGCGATAATTCACCCCTCCACTTT.

The chain employs TRBV3-1 (or the pseudogene TRBV3-2) and TRBJ1-1, with a tentative D call TRBD1 (6 bases). The CDR3 length is 16 residues. Germline CDR1 and CDR2: LGHDT and YNNKEL (reference sequence). Trimming shortened V by 2 bases and J by 0 bases, and 13 bases separated the two germline ends. The CDR3 region has the DNA TGTGCCAGCAGCCAAACCCCCGACAGGATGAACACTGAAGCTTTCTTT. It codes for CASSQTPDRMNTEAFF.

The chain carries TRBV19 and TRBJ1-5, with D uncertain. CDR3 length: 13 residues. The V gene lost 5 bases and the J gene lost 0 bases, with 5 bases spanning the gap. The germline V gene has CDR1 LNHDA and CDR2 SQIVND (reference sequence). This CDR3 reads CASSPNSNQPQHF. The CDR3 nucleotides read TGTGCCAGTAGTCCTAATAGCAATCAGCCCCAGCATTTT.

This rearrangement joins TRBV12-5 to TRBJ1-1; D is ambiguous. V lost 0 bases and J lost 7, with 9 bases in between. Germline V CDR1 and CDR2: LGHNT, FRNRAP. The CDR3 is 13 amino acids. This CDR3 reads CASGLVLGSEAFF. DNA for the CDR3: TGTGCTAGTGGTTTGGTACTGGGCAGTGAAGCTTTCTTT.

This rearrangement joins TRBV12-3 or TRBV12-4 to TRBJ2-1; no firm D call. This CDR3 spans 13 amino acids. The V gene lost 2 bases and the J gene lost 7 bases, with 9 bases spanning the gap. CDR3 nucleotides: TGTGCCAGCAGTTTACTAGTTGAGAATGAGCAGTTCTTC. This translates into CASSLLVENEQFF.

In this sample, this clone turned up a few times. This chain joins TRBV6-5 and TRBJ2-3; 14 nucleotides line up with TRBD2. There are 15 residues in the CDR3. In germline, CDR1 is MNHEY, CDR2 SVGAGI. The J segment lost 5 bases and the V segment lost 5 bases, leaving 3 bases of the junction unmatched. As DNA, the CDR3 is TGTGCCAGCAGTACGACTAGCGGGGGGGGAGATACGCAGTATTTT. Encoded protein: CASSTTSGGGDTQYF.

The CDR3 sequence is CASRGQLNSPLHF. CDR3 nucleotide sequence: TGTGCCAGCAGGGGACAGCTTAATTCACCCCTCCACTTT. This chain uses TRBV6-5 with TRBJ1-6, with TRBD1 matching over 7 bases. The CDR3 is 13 residues long. CDR1 and CDR2 (germline): MNHEY, SVGAGI. The junction had 2 bases not matched to a gene; V was cut back by 6 bases and J by 6 bases.

The chain joins TRBV5-1 to TRBJ1-4; TRBD1 aligns across 10 bases. The CDR3 extends over 16 amino acids. CDR1 is SGHRS and CDR2 is YFSETQ in the germline V gene. With V trimmed by 4 bases and J by 3 bases, 6 bases remained unmatched. For the CDR3, the DNA is TGCGCCAGCAGCAGACAGGGGGCGCGGGCTAATGAAAAACTGTTTTTT. Translated: CASSRQGARANEKLFF. Full variable domain (missing parts from reference TRBV5-1 and TRBJ1-4): KAGVTQTPRYLIKTRGQQVTLSCSPISGHRSVSWYQQTPGQGLQFLFEYFSETQRNKGNFPGRFSGRQFSNSRSEMNVSTLELGDSALYLCASSRQGARANEKLFFGSGTQLSVL.